This is a list of T cell receptor beta chains from one sample in a study of blood T cells in healthy people across ages. TCRdb called the 5' RACE reads again in MiXCR, with one record for every CDR3 protein. In the table there are approximately 1,000,000 distinct CDR3 sequences, around two fifths of which are singletons. Sequencing used blood. The receptor source for this set is a man younger than 35 in good health. CDR3s include the opening cysteine and the closing phenylalanine or tryptophan. D genes are given only for firm matches. Clone size is stated in some rows and not others, as once, few, many or a class when expanded.

J	size	D	V	CDR3	DNA
TRBJ2-4	few	TRBD1	TRBV20-1	CSAEQGGAAKNIQYF	TGCAGTGCGGAACAAGGGGGCGCGGCCAAAAACATTCAGTACTTC
TRBJ2-2	.	.	TRBV20-1	CSARAGRVAPGELFF	TGCAGTGCTAGAGCGGGCAGGGTCGCACCCGGGGAGCTGTTTTTT
TRBJ2-2	.	TRBD1	TRBV6-6	CASNPRGQANTGELFF	TGTGCCAGCAACCCCAGGGGACAGGCGAACACCGGGGAGCTGTTTTTT
TRBJ1-2	.	.	TRBV6-4	CASNDNFGAGYTF	TGTGCCAGCAATGACAATTTCGGGGCGGGCTACACCTTC
TRBJ2-3	.	.	TRBV7-2	CASSLVGGATSTDTQYF	TGTGCCAGCAGCTTAGTAGGTGGGGCCACTAGCACAGATACGCAGTATTTT
TRBJ2-4	.	.	TRBV4-3	CASSPSNTQAKNIQYF	TGCGCCAGCAGCCCTTCGAACACCCAAGCCAAAAACATTCAGTACTTC
TRBJ2-7	.	TRBD1	TRBV6-2/TRBV6-3	CASRTGNNEQYF	TGTGCCAGCAGGACAGGGAACAACGAGCAGTACTTC
TRBJ1-1	.	.	TRBV12-3/TRBV12-4	CASSFVNAEAFF	TGTGCCAGCAGTTTTGTGAACGCTGAAGCTTTCTTT
TRBJ2-7	.	.	TRBV9	CASSERGGSYNEQYF	TGTGCCAGCAGCGAGAGGGGCGGCTCCTACAATGAGCAGTACTTC
TRBJ1-2	.	.	TRBV9	CANSVDLDYGYTF	TGTGCCAACAGCGTAGATCTGGACTATGGCTACACCTTC
TRBJ2-5	.	.	TRBV20-1	CSARDGRAAPYYNEQYF	TGCAGTGCTAGAGACGGCAGGGCGGCCCCTTACTACAATGAGCAGTACTTC
TRBJ2-7	few	TRBD2	TRBV10-3	CAISKLAGAYEQYF	TGTGCCATCAGTAAACTAGCGGGGGCCTACGAGCAGTACTTC
TRBJ2-5	.	.	TRBV9	CASSVGPQGEETQYF	TGTGCCAGCAGCGTAGGTCCCCAGGGTGAAGAGACCCAGTACTTC
TRBJ1-2	.	.	TRBV6-6	CASSPSESVPYGYTF	TGTGCCAGCAGTCCTTCTGAGTCGGTACCTTATGGCTACACCTTC
TRBJ1-2	.	.	TRBV4-1	CASSQKATTGGYTF	TGCGCCAGCAGCCAAAAGGCAACGACCGGAGGCTACACCTTC
TRBJ2-1	.	.	TRBV3-1	CASSQTAGTYNEQFF	TGTGCCAGCAGCCAAACGGCGGGGACCTACAATGAGCAGTTCTTC
TRBJ1-1	.	.	TRBV12-3/TRBV12-4	CASSGTRTTEAFF	TGTGCCAGCAGCGGAACAAGGACCACTGAAGCTTTCTTT
TRBJ1-2	.	.	TRBV7-2	CASSRRKGGTNYGYTF	TGTGCCAGCAGCCGAAGAAAGGGGGGGACTAACTATGGCTACACCTTC
TRBJ2-2	.	TRBD1	TRBV5-5	CASSYGKTGGFTGELFF	TGTGCCAGCAGCTACGGGAAAACAGGGGGCTTTACCGGGGAGCTGTTTTTT
TRBJ2-4	.	TRBD2	TRBV4-3	CASSQVSGASRPKNIQYF	TGCGCCAGCAGCCAAGTCAGCGGGGCCTCGAGGCCCAAAAACATTCAGTACTTC
TRBJ1-6	.	TRBD1	TRBV6-5	CASSYSGTANSPLHF	TGTGCCAGCAGTTACTCCGGGACAGCCAATTCACCCCTCCACTTT
TRBJ1-1	.	.	TRBV20-1	CSARDGGVFAEAFF	TGCAGTGCTAGAGATGGGGGGGTTTTTGCTGAAGCTTTCTTT
TRBJ2-7	.	.	TRBV13	CASSLKGRSYERYF	TGTGCCAGCAGCTTAAAGGGAAGGAGCTACGAGCGGTACTTC
TRBJ2-2	few	.	TRBV10-3	CAIRDGTGELFF	TGTGCCATCAGGGACGGCACCGGGGAGCTGTTTTTT
TRBJ2-6	.	TRBD1	TRBV14	CASSPPGTGFSGANVLTF	TGTGCCAGCAGCCCTCCCGGGACAGGGTTCTCTGGGGCCAACGTCCTGACTTTC
TRBJ1-2	.	TRBD1	TRBV12-3/TRBV12-4	CASQKLQGAAYGYTF	TGTGCCAGTCAGAAATTACAGGGGGCGGCCTATGGCTACACCTTC
TRBJ2-3	few	TRBD2	TRBV28	CASREGGSTDTQYF	TGTGCCAGCCGAGAGGGAGGGAGCACAGATACGCAGTATTTT
TRBJ1-1	.	.	TRBV15	CATSRAARTEAFF	TGTGCCACCAGCAGAGCCGCGCGCACTGAAGCTTTCTTT
TRBJ2-2	.	.	TRBV6-5	CAAFRVWNGELFF	TGTGCCGCGTTCAGGGTATGGAACGGGGAGCTGTTTTTT
TRBJ1-5	.	.	TRBV7-6	CASSLDPTHNQPQHF	TGTGCCAGCAGCTTAGATCCGACACACAATCAGCCCCAGCATTTT
TRBJ2-7	.	.	TRBV29-1	CSVEQGGSYEQYF	TGCAGCGTTGAACAGGGGGGCTCCTACGAGCAGTACTTC
TRBJ2-1	.	.	TRBV7-9	CAGSPYKVGEQFF	TGTGCCGGCAGCCCCTACAAAGTCGGTGAGCAGTTCTTC
TRBJ2-5	.	TRBD2	TRBV5-1	CASSSGLPNIGETQYF	TGCGCCAGCAGCTCGGGACTACCAAACATCGGAGAGACCCAGTACTTC
TRBJ1-1	.	TRBD1	TRBV5-6	CASSAGQGAAEAFF	TGTGCCAGCAGCGCAGGACAGGGGGCAGCTGAAGCTTTCTTT
TRBJ2-1	.	TRBD2	TRBV20-1	CSARPSLAGGTYNEQFF	TGCAGTGCTAGACCGTCACTAGCGGGGGGCACATACAATGAGCAGTTCTTC
TRBJ2-3	.	.	TRBV3-1	CASSQVDGTQYF	TGTGCCAGCAGCCAAGTTGACGGGACGCAGTATTTT
TRBJ2-4	.	.	TRBV4-1	CASSPRTEAKNIQYF	TGCGCCAGCAGCCCCAGGACCGAGGCCAAAAACATTCAGTACTTC
TRBJ2-1	.	TRBD1	TRBV24-1	CATSDPTGEYNEQFF	TGTGCCACCAGTGACCCGACAGGGGAATACAATGAGCAGTTCTTC
TRBJ1-4	once	.	TRBV4-2	CASSRRMTDVNEKLFF	TGTGCCAGCAGCCGTCGGATGACGGACGTTAATGAAAAACTGTTTTTT
TRBJ1-1	few	.	TRBV4-3	CASSQERFRGGYTEAFF	TGCGCCAGCAGCCAAGAAAGATTCAGGGGTGGATACACTGAAGCTTTCTTT
TRBJ1-4	.	.	TRBV20-1	CSARERINEKLFF	TGCAGTGCTAGAGAGAGGATTAATGAAAAACTGTTTTTT
TRBJ2-7	few	.	TRBV9	CASSEQGGSYEQYF	TGTGCCAGCAGCGAACAGGGGGGGTCCTACGAGCAGTACTTC
TRBJ1-1	.	.	TRBV20-1	CSAAWGRQNTEAFF	TGCAGTGCTGCCTGGGGCAGGCAGAACACTGAAGCTTTCTTT
TRBJ1-1	.	TRBD1	TRBV5-1	CASSLEPPGGGGFSTEAFF	TGCGCCAGCAGCTTGGAGCCCCCGGGTGGAGGGGGCTTTAGCACTGAAGCTTTCTTT
TRBJ2-2	.	.	TRBV29-1	CSAGEGELFF	TGCAGCGCCGGGGAAGGGGAGCTGTTTTTT
TRBJ1-6	few	.	TRBV12-3/TRBV12-4	CASTPAIHSPLHF	TGTGCCAGCACCCCGGCGATACATTCACCCCTCCACTTT